There are many counts of the clone carrying this TCR beta chain. What it recognizes is unknown. These data come from a study of OX40 agonist ivuxolimab in advanced cancers. Whole-study context: Patients were treated with intravenous ivuxolimab, dosed at 0.01 to 10 mg/kg and infused every 2 weeks. Having had anti-PD-1, anti-PD-L1 or anti-CTLA-4 therapy before was allowed, and around 44% had some. Cancers in dose escalation were hepatocellular, melanoma, renal cell and head and neck.

Assay used: immunoSEQ multiplex PCR; TCRdb lists only in-frame clones, some missing. This sample yields roughly 30,000 clones, of which approximately 83% are seen a single time; 28% belongs to the top ten. Germline CDR1 is SGDLS and CDR2 is YYNGEE. CDR3 length equals 14 residues. The V end was cut by 4 bases, the J end by 0 bases, with 10 bases between. Study results and caveats: Among some nonresponders, normalized T-cell clonal expansion was also low.

The chain joins TRBV9 to TRBJ1-1, with D maybe TRBD1 (6 bases). This clonotype originated in an adult with an advanced solid tumor such as melanoma, head and neck, liver or kidney cancer. This material consisted of CD4+ or CD8+ T cells sorted from blood, taken in a trial of the OX40 agonist ivuxolimab. CDR3 coding DNA: TGTGCCAGCAGCTTCACAGGGATGAACACTGAAGCTTTCTTT. Translated: CASSFTGMNTEAFF.